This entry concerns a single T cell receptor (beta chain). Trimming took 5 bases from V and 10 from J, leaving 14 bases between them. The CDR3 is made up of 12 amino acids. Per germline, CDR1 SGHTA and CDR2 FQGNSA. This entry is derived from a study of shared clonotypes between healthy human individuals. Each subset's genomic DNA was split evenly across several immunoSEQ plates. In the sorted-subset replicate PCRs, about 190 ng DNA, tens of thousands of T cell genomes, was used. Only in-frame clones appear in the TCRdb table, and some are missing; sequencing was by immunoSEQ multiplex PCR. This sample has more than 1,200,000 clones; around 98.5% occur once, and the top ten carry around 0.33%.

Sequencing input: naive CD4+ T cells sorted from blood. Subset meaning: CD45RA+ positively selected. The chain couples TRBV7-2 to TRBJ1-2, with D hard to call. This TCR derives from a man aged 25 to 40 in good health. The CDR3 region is CASSRGVYDYTF. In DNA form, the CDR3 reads TGTGCCAGCAGCCGCGGGGTCTACGACTACACCTTC.